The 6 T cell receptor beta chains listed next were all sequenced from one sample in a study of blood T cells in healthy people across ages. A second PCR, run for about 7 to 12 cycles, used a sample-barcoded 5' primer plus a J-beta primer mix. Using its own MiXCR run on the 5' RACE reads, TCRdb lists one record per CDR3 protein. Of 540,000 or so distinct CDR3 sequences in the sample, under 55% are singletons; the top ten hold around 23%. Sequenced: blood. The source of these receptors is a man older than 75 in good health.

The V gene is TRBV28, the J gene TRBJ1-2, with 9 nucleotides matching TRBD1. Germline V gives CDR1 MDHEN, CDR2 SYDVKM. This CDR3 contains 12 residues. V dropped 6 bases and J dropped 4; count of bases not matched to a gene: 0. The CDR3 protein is CASRTGGYGYTF. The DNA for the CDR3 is TGTGCCAGCAGGACAGGGGGCTATGGCTACACCTTC.

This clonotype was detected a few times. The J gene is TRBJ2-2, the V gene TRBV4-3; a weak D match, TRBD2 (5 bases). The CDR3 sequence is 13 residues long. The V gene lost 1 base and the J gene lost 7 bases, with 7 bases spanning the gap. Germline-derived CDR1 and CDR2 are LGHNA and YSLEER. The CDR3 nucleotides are TGCGCCAGCAGCCAAGTGAGGGACGGGGAGCTGTTTTTT. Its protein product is CASSQVRDGELFF.

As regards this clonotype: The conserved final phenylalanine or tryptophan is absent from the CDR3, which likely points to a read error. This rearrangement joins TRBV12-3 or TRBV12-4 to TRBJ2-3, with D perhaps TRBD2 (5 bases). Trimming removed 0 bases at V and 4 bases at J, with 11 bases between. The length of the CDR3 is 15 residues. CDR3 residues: CASSLAREGSDTQYS. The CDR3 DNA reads TGTGCCAGCAGTTTAGCGCGTGAGGGTTCAGATACGCAGTATTCT.

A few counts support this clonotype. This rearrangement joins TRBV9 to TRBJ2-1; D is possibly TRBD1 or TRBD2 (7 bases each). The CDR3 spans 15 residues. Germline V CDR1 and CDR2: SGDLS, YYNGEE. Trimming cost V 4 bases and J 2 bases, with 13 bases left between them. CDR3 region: CASSPGGDAYNEQFF. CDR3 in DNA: TGTGCCAGCAGCCCAGGGGGGGATGCCTACAATGAGCAGTTCTTC.

Written as DNA, the CDR3 is TGTGCCAGCAGCTTGGAGAATGGATACTACGAGCAGTACTTC. Amino acid sequence: CASSLENGYYEQYF. The rearrangement joins TRBV5-5 to TRBJ2-5; D ambiguous. The J call may be wrong; the DNA end is better matched by TRBJ2-7. Germline-derived CDR1 and CDR2 are SGHKS and YYEKEE (reference sequence). The CDR3 totals 14 residues.

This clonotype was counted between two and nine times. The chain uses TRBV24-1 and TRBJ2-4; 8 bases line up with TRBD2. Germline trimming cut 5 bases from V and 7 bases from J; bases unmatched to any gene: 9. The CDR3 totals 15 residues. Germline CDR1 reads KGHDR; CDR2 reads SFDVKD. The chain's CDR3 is CATSARGGAGNIQYF. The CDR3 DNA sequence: TGTGCCACCAGTGCCCGGGGGGGGGCCGGGAACATTCAGTACTTC.